This TCR beta chain was sequenced during a study of blood T cells in healthy people across ages (dated by TCRdb to about 2015). For context, the study as a whole: In model experiments, template switching captured roughly one uniquely barcoded TCR beta cDNA molecule for every two T cells. For two donors (one aged 18 to 30 and one aged 80 or older), the study analyzed two additional independent replicas of 1 million unique cDNA reads from the same blood draw. To avoid experimental bias, donors of different ages were spread randomly across the sequencing lanes. To track age-related changes in TCR beta repertoire diversity, the study relied on deep sequencing normalized with unique cDNA molecular identifiers. The donors were split into four age groups: young (average about 15 years), middle-aged (nearly 40), aged (approximately 60) and long-lived (under 85). General conclusions and limits of the study: The percentage of naive T cells measured by flow cytometry correlated strongly with observed TCR beta diversity. As age increased, observed TCR beta diversity per million T cells dropped in a roughly linear way, and a significant reduction was already evident by age 40. Compared with the aged group, the long-lived group had more naive CD4+ T cells, fewer expanded clones and increased TCR diversity, a pattern suggesting age selection. Estimates of total diversity from one million sequenced T cells were regarded as lower bounds and underestimates. Because the CMV infection status of the donors was unknown, age-related changes in expanded clonotypes may potentially have been confounded. Bulk unsorted PBMC profiling prevented conclusive comparison of naive and antigen-experienced compartments.

Its CDR3 holds 14 amino acids, cysteine through phenylalanine. CDR3 DNA only is kept here, 42 bases in frame from base 1. V was cut back by 5 bases and J by 4 bases, leaving a gap of 14 bases between them. Worth noting for this clonotype: Its antigen is not yet known. It has no much larger one-base neighbor in the sample; base qualities were not kept.

The donors were roughly 40 Caucasian individuals from Russia, aged about 6 to 100 years, who were systemically healthy. Around 10 milliliters of peripheral blood were drawn from each donor into EDTA-treated Vacutainer tubes. PBMCs were isolated by Ficoll-Paque density-gradient centrifugation, with at least 6.5 million obtained per sample. Total RNA, at least 6 micrograms per sample, was extracted from PBMCs with Trizol reagent. The percentages of naive CD45RAhigh/CD27high T cells were determined by flow cytometry on a PBMC aliquot from every donor. The library came from 5' RACE. The instrument was an Illumina HiSeq 2500. A second roughly 6 to 12 cycle PCR used a sample-barcoded 5' primer and a J-beta primer mix. A unique molecular identifier was introduced onto each TCR beta cDNA molecule by a template-switch 5' adaptor carrying 12 random nucleotides. Each sample yielded at least 2.5 million CDR3-containing paired-end reads. All of the RNA was converted into first-strand cDNA using the Mint cDNA synthesis kit, with a TRBC-specific oligonucleotide serving as the primer. Following uracil-DNA glycosylase treatment, all cDNA underwent a first 18-cycle PCR with the universal primers M1SS and BC2_uni_R. The original pipeline was this. For normalization, 1 million high-quality reads were randomly selected from each sample, with every read carrying a distinct molecular identifier. Reads with shared molecular identifiers were discarded instead of being binned into consensus sequences. CDR3 identification, clonotype clustering and error correction used MiTCR with a Q25 quality threshold and the strictest error-elimination algorithm. A nonparametric unseen species model with Euler transformation was used to estimate a lower bound on total TCR beta diversity. TCRdb handled the public reads itself, with Q25 trimming in fastp and clone calling in MiXCR, and kept productive beta chains. Records with the same CDR3 protein are collapsed into one entry carrying the most frequent genes and DNA. The V and J calls were determined by TCRdb, not by the authors. The sample table records roughly 1.5 million distinct CDR3 sequences; roughly two fifths of these occur just once. Jointly, the top ten make up around 4% of the sample.

Sequencing used blood. The TCR originated in a woman aged 18 to 35 in good health. The chain couples TRBV12-3 or TRBV12-4 to TRBJ1-1, with no confident D gene call. In nucleotide form, the sequence is TGTGCCAGCAGTCGCTCGATTACGGCCACTGAAGCTTTCTTT. It codes for CASSRSITATEAFF.